The present T cell receptor beta chain was sequenced within a study of radiation and T cells in renal cell carcinoma. In the study overall: Nephrectomy followed 15 Gy stereotactic body radiation by 4 weeks.

The V segment lost 0 bases and the J segment 7 bases; nucleotides outside the gene matches: 4. This CDR3 comprises 15 residues. Germline CDR1 and CDR2: SGHRS and YFSETQ. The time point here: blood 2 weeks post-SBRT. Treatment denoted: 15 Gy SBRT to primary tumor, nephrectomy 4 weeks later. Only a few counts were recorded for this clone. Some clones are missing from TCRdb's copy, which holds only in-frame ones; the method was immunoSEQ multiplex PCR. Counted here are 160,000 or so clones, roughly 87% occurring once; the ten biggest clones make up 10% to 15%. The sample consisted of blood, taken from a patient whose treatment included radiotherapy and nephrectomy. The rearrangement uses TRBV5-1 and TRBJ1-4; 9 bases map to TRBD1. This TCR came from a woman aged 50 to 60 with renal cell carcinoma. CDR3 in DNA: TGCGCCAGCAGCTTGGGTCAACAGGGGGCTGAAAAACTGTTTTTT. Encoded protein: CASSLGQQGAEKLFF.